The 32 T cell receptor beta chains reported below all come from one sample, sequenced in a study of CD8 T cells in Susac syndrome. Random hexamers were used to reverse transcribe the RNA input (0.5 to 1 ug). TCRdb analysed the immunoSEQ multiplex PCR reads with MiXCR anew, one entry per CDR3 protein. In the table there are roughly 84,000 distinct CDR3 sequences, 95% to 97% of which are singletons. Specimen: CD8+ T cells from PBMCs. Every receptor here comes from a human donor with Susac syndrome.

The V call is TRBV24-1, the J call TRBJ2-2; D call uncertain. This CDR3 is 15 amino acids long. Trimming took 5 bases from V and 0 from J, leaving 9 bases between them. Germline-derived CDR1 and CDR2 are KGHDR and SFDVKD. The CDR3 reads CATSAPYSNTGELFF. In nucleotides, the CDR3 is TGTGCCACCAGTGCTCCCTATTCGAACACCGGGGAGCTGTTTTTT.

The CDR3 here is CASSAGRGLAGVETQYF. The CDR3 nucleotides are TGTGCCAGCAGCGCCGGGCGGGGACTAGCGGGAGTTGAGACCCAGTACTTC. The chain employs TRBV9 and TRBJ2-5; 14 nucleotides line up with TRBD2. CDR3 length: 17 amino acids. The germline gives CDR1 SGDLS, CDR2 YYNGEE. Unmatched junction bases numbered 9, after V lost 3 bases and J lost 5 bases. Based on the CDR3 plus reference TRBV9 and TRBJ2-5, the full variable domain is DSGVTQTPKHLITATGQRVTLRCSPRSGDLSVYWYQQSLDQGLQFLIQYYNGEERAKGNILERFSAQQFPDLHSELNLSSLELGDSALYFCASSAGRGLAGVETQYFGPGTRLLVL.

The chain carries TRBV4-1 and TRBJ1-4; D remains ambiguous. Per the germline V gene, CDR1 is MGHRA and CDR2 is YSYEKL. The CDR3 consists of 16 residues. V shed 0 bases and J shed 8 bases, with 16 bases lying between them. CDR3 region: CASSQEVGTAREKLFF. Here the CDR3 DNA reads TGCGCCAGCAGCCAAGAGGTAGGAACAGCACGGGAAAAACTGTTTTTT.

This clonotype showed up just a few times. CDR3 in DNA: TGTGCCAGCAGCCCAGGACCGAAAATGAACACTGAAGCTTTCTTT. Protein sequence: CASSPGPKMNTEAFF. The chain employs TRBV9 and TRBJ1-1; no reliable D call. V lost 4 bases, J lost 0 bases, and 13 bases lay in between. Germline loops: CDR1 SGDLS, CDR2 YYNGEE. The CDR3 length is 15 residues.

The chain employs TRBV7-8 and TRBJ2-1, with D unclear. V lost 2 bases and J lost 0, with 8 bases in between. The CDR3 is 15 residues long. CDR1 is SGHVS, CDR2 FQNEAQ, per germline. The CDR3 nucleotides read TGTGCCAGCAGCTTACTAATCAGCTCCTACAATGAGCAGTTCTTC. Its translation is CASSLLISSYNEQFF.

This rearrangement joins TRBV20-1 to TRBJ1-4, with D uncertain. Germline CDR1 and CDR2: DFQATT and SNEGSKA (reference sequence). This CDR3 comprises 13 residues. The V end lost 0 bases, the J end lost 1 base, and 3 bases lay between the germline ends. In DNA form, the CDR3 reads TGCAGTGCTAGAGATATAACTAATGAAAAACTGTTTTTT. It encodes CSARDITNEKLFF.

The chain's CDR3 is CASRTGRQPQYF. CDR3 bases: TGTGCCAGCAGGACAGGGCGCCAACCGCAGTACTTC. This chain joins TRBV27 and TRBJ2-7; 7 bases line up with TRBD1. V was clipped by 6 bases and J by 9 bases; unmatched bases: 8. The length of the CDR3 is 12 residues. Germline CDR1 MNHEY, CDR2 SMNVEV (reference sequence).

This rearrangement joins TRBV5-6 to TRBJ2-1; a weak D match, TRBD1 (6 bases). CDR1 is SGHDT, CDR2 YYEEEE, per germline. Trimming stripped 2 bases from V and 8 bases from J, with 14 bases between. The CDR3 extends over 14 amino acids. The CDR3 DNA sequence: TGTGCCAGCAGCTTCGAACAGGGCCAGGATGAGCAGTTCTTC. Residues: CASSFEQGQDEQFF.

The J gene is TRBJ1-2, the V gene TRBV9, with TRBD1 as a possible D gene (6 bases). The CDR3 sequence is 13 residues long. The germline V and J ends were trimmed by 0 bases and 8 bases, with 11 bases remaining between them. Germline-derived CDR1 and CDR2 are SGDLS and YYNGEE. The CDR3: CASSVVGGDGYTF. DNA of the CDR3: TGTGCCAGCAGCGTAGTAGGGGGGGACGGCTACACCTTC.

The chain recombines TRBV24-1 with TRBJ2-5; 10 bases are a match to TRBD2. Germline trimming cut 9 bases from V and 5 bases from J; bases unmatched to any gene: 5. The CDR3 runs to 13 residues. Per the germline V gene, CDR1 is KGHDR and CDR2 is SFDVKD. CDR3 nucleotides: TGTGCCACCCAGCGGGGGGGCCGGGAGACCCAGTACTTC. It specifies CATQRGGRETQYF.

V usage is TRBV5-4 and J usage is TRBJ2-5, with D uncertain. Trimming stripped 8 bases from V and 1 base from J, with 12 bases between. The CDR3 length is 13 residues. Germline V gene data show CDR1 as SGHNT and CDR2 as YYREEE (reference sequence). The CDR3 bases are TGTGCCAGAGTGCCCGGAAGCCAAGAGACCCAGTACTTC. Its translation: CARVPGSQETQYF.

V is TRBV27 and J is TRBJ2-7, with 9 bases lining up with TRBD2. This CDR3 contains 15 residues. The V segment lost 2 bases and the J segment 0 bases; nucleotides outside the gene matches: 2. Germline lookup yields CDR1 MNHEY and CDR2 SMNVEV (reference sequence). The CDR3 is CASSLGLALSYEQYF. The CDR3 DNA follows: TGTGCCAGCAGTTTAGGACTAGCGCTCTCCTACGAGCAGTACTTC.

The chain recombines TRBV5-6 with TRBJ2-1, with 12 positions matching TRBD2. V was pared by 4 bases and J by 8 bases, with 16 bases of the junction left unmatched. The CDR3 contains 18 residues. The germline CDR1 and CDR2 sequences are SGHDT and YYEEEE. The CDR3 loop is CASSPGPGLAGLGDEQFF. The CDR3 DNA sequence: TGTGCCAGCAGCCCCGGTCCGGGACTAGCGGGTCTCGGCGATGAGCAGTTCTTC.

V and J are TRBV5-6 and TRBJ2-2; D is ambiguous. Trimming cost V 0 bases and J 5 bases, with 5 bases left between them. CDR1 is SGHDT and CDR2 is YYEEEE in the germline V gene. This CDR3 spans 13 amino acids. CDR3 loop: CASSLEDTGELFF. The CDR3 nucleotides read TGTGCCAGCAGCTTGGAAGATACCGGGGAGCTGTTTTTT.

This clonotype showed up just once. The chain is built from TRBV15 and TRBJ1-5; TRBD1 matches 9 bases. The V and J ends lost 0 bases and 7 bases, in that order; junction bases with no gene match: 7. CDR1 and CDR2 (germline): LNHNV, YYDKDF (reference sequence). The CDR3 runs to 16 residues. Here the CDR3 DNA reads TGTGCCACCAGCAGAGAAAGGACAGGGGTCCGGCAGCCCCAGCATTTT. This sequence encodes CATSRERTGVRQPQHF.

This rearrangement joins TRBV27 to TRBJ2-7, with a tentative D call TRBD1 (5 bases). Germline CDR1 and CDR2: MNHEY and SMNVEV (reference sequence). V was clipped by 8 bases and J by 3 bases, with 8 bases between them. The length of the CDR3 is 11 residues. The CDR3 protein is CASGQGYEQYF. CDR3 nucleotides: TGTGCCAGCGGGCAGGGCTACGAGCAGTACTTC.

V gene TRBV5-5 combines with J gene TRBJ2-3; no clear D. The CDR3 spans 14 residues. Germline CDR1 SGHKS, CDR2 YYEKEE (reference sequence). V lost 0 bases to trimming and J lost 2 bases, with 7 bases between them. In DNA form, the CDR3 reads TGTGCCAGCAGCTTGGCAGCAGTCACAGATACGCAGTATTTT. This sequence encodes CASSLAAVTDTQYF.

J is TRBJ1-2 and V is TRBV5-1; 8 bases match TRBD1. The CDR3 sequence is 14 residues long. J lost 2 bases, V lost 9 bases, and 9 bases had no gene match. Germline CDR1 is SGHRS and CDR2 is YFSETQ. The CDR3 DNA is TGCGCCACCTCACTGTGGACAGGGAACTATGGCTACACCTTC. It translates to CATSLWTGNYGYTF. The whole variable domain, remainder taken from reference TRBV5-1 and TRBJ1-2, is KAGVTQTPRYLIKTRGQQVTLSCSPISGHRSVSWYQQTPGQGLQFLFEYFSETQRNKGNFPGRFSGRQFSNSRSEMNVSTLELGDSALYLCATSLWTGNYGYTFGSGTRLTVV.

This rearrangement joins TRBV12-3 or TRBV12-4 to TRBJ2-3; D is possibly TRBD1 or TRBD2 (6 bases each). The CDR3 loop spans 14 amino acids. Between the trimmed V and J ends, which lost 4 bases and 2 bases, there was a span of 10 bases. Here the CDR3 reads CASSSGANTDTQYF. CDR3 coding DNA: TGTGCCAGCAGTTCGGGGGCCAACACAGATACGCAGTATTTT.

The chain links TRBV29-1 to TRBJ1-2, with no clear D. From germline, CDR1 is SQVTM and CDR2 ANQGSEA. V was clipped by 0 bases and J by 8 bases, with 10 bases between them. This CDR3 region has 12 residues. This CDR3 is CSVEERSRGYTF. CDR3 DNA: TGCAGCGTTGAAGAAAGGTCCAGGGGCTACACCTTC.

This chain links TRBV5-4 with TRBJ2-5; D is undetermined. V was shortened by 0 bases and J by 4 bases, with 10 bases between the two germline ends. CDR3 length: 14 amino acids. Germline lookup yields CDR1 SGHNT and CDR2 YYREEE (reference sequence). CDR3 region: CASSLAPGGETQYF. CDR3 nucleotide sequence: TGTGCCAGCAGCTTGGCCCCGGGTGGAGAGACCCAGTACTTC. Drawing the rest from reference TRBV5-4 and TRBJ2-5, the complete variable domain is ETGVTQSPTHLIKTRGQQVTLRCSSQSGHNTVSWYQQALGQGPQFIFQYYREEENGRGNFPPRFSGLQFPNYSSELNVNALELDDSALYLCASSLAPGGETQYFGPGTRLLVL.

This sequence joins TRBV9 and TRBJ2-7; TRBD1 matches 7 bases. The junction had 4 bases not matched to a gene; V was cut back by 0 bases and J by 1 base. Germline CDR1 is SGDLS and CDR2 is YYNGEE. The CDR3 spans 15 residues. CDR3 sequence reads: CASSVAGTASYEQYF. CDR3 in DNA: TGTGCCAGCAGCGTAGCCGGGACAGCGTCCTACGAGCAGTACTTC. The full variable domain, with the rest looked up from reference TRBV9 and TRBJ2-7, is DSGVTQTPKHLITATGQRVTLRCSPRSGDLSVYWYQQSLDQGLQFLIQYYNGEERAKGNILERFSAQQFPDLHSELNLSSLELGDSALYFCASSVAGTASYEQYFGPGTRLTVT.

The rearrangement joins TRBV27 to TRBJ1-2; no clear D gene. Germline-derived CDR1 and CDR2 are MNHEY and SMNVEV (reference sequence). The CDR3 runs to 15 residues. V was cut by 5 bases and J by 5 bases, with 18 bases left in between. This CDR3 is CASSPRGVSEYGYTF. DNA for the CDR3: TGTGCCAGCAGTCCCCGTGGGGTTTCGGAATATGGCTACACCTTC.

This clonotype was found once. The chain links TRBV6-5 to TRBJ2-5; no clear D gene. Trimming removed 2 bases at V and 3 bases at J, with 7 bases between. The CDR3 covers 13 residues. Germline CDR1 and CDR2: MNHEY and SVGAGI. The CDR3 DNA reads as TGTGCCAGCAGTTACCCTGGGGAAGAGACCCAGTACTTC. This encodes CASSYPGEETQYF.

The chain has TRBV24-1 and TRBJ1-2; no clear D gene. Looked up from germline, CDR1 is KGHDR and CDR2 is SFDVKD. Trimming removed 6 bases from V and 4 bases from J, with 23 bases in between. This CDR3 has 17 amino acids. The DNA of the CDR3 is TGTGCCACCAGTTCGGGTTTACGCGAGGGAAGCGGCTATGGCTACACCTTC. This codes for CATSSGLREGSGYGYTF.

V is TRBV7-8 and J is TRBJ2-4, with 8 bases fitting TRBD2. Germline CDR1 and CDR2: SGHVS and FQNEAQ. The CDR3 consists of 14 residues. V trimming: 5 bases; J trimming: 6 bases; junction bases outside the gene matches: 6. The DNA for the CDR3 is TGTGCCAGCAGCCCGGGGGGGGTGGGAAACATTCAGTACTTC. Translating gives CASSPGGVGNIQYF. The whole variable domain, filled in from reference TRBV7-8 and TRBJ2-4, reads GAGVSQSPRYKVAKRGQDVALRCDPISGHVSLFWYQQALGQGPEFLTYFQNEAQLDKSGLPSDRFFAERPEGSVSTLKIQRTQQEDSAVYLCASSPGGVGNIQYFGAGTRLSVL.

The chain uses TRBV12-3 or TRBV12-4 and TRBJ2-7; weak D call: TRBD2 (5 bases). Deletions cut 7 bases from V and 3 bases from J, with 13 bases between. The CDR3 length is 13 residues. As DNA, the CDR3 is TGTGCCAGCACGGTGTCCGAGGGCTACGAGCAGTACTTC. It encodes CASTVSEGYEQYF.

The chain is built from TRBV5-4 and TRBJ2-1; D gene unclear. Per the germline V gene, CDR1 is SGHNT and CDR2 is YYREEE (reference sequence). The CDR3 loop spans 13 amino acids. The V end was cut by 9 bases, the J end by 3 bases, with 13 bases between. The CDR3 DNA reads TGTGCCACCCGCCGAACAGACTACAATGAGCAGTTCTTC. It specifies CATRRTDYNEQFF.

This chain links TRBV7-2 with TRBJ2-7; D is possibly TRBD1 (5 bases). Per germline, CDR1 SGHTA and CDR2 FQGNSA. The CDR3 extends over 15 amino acids. V shed 4 bases and J shed 3 bases, with 16 bases lying between them. CDR3 region: CASSSDSPPGYEQYF. The DNA for the CDR3 is TGTGCCAGCAGCTCCGACAGCCCCCCGGGCTACGAGCAGTACTTC. Combining the CDR3 with reference TRBV7-2 and TRBJ2-7 gives the whole variable domain GAGVSQSPSNKVTEKGKDVELRCDPISGHTALYWYRQSLGQGLEFLIYFQGNSAPDKSGLPSDRFSAERTGGSVSTLTIQRTQQEDSAVYLCASSSDSPPGYEQYFGPGTRLTVT.

V usage is TRBV29-1 and J usage is TRBJ2-7; 11 nucleotides line up with TRBD2. V gave up 2 bases and J gave up 6 bases; unmatched junction bases: 9. This CDR3 region has 15 residues. CDR1 is SQVTM and CDR2 is ANQGSEA in the germline V gene. CDR3 in amino acids: CSVEPLAGGSSEQYF. In DNA form, the CDR3 reads TGCAGCGTTGAACCCCTAGCGGGGGGTTCGAGCGAGCAGTACTTC.

The V and J genes are TRBV20-1 and TRBJ2-7; D is perhaps TRBD1 (6 bases). The CDR3 has 13 residues. V gave up 6 bases and J gave up 3 bases, with 15 bases separating them. In germline, CDR1 is DFQATT, CDR2 SNEGSKA (reference sequence). CDR3 coding DNA: TGCAGTGCGTTGCCCCCGACAGGCTACGAGCAGTACGTC. Amino acids: CSALPPTGYEQYV.

The V call is TRBV29-1, the J call TRBJ2-7; D not resolved. The germline CDR1 and CDR2 sequences are SQVTM and ANQGSEA. CDR3 size: 15 residues. The V gene lost 0 bases and the J gene lost 8 bases, with 20 bases spanning the gap. CDR3 sequence (DNA): TGCAGCGTTGAAGAGCGGCTTTCCGACGGCGATAAGCAGTACTTC. Residues: CSVEERLSDGDKQYF.